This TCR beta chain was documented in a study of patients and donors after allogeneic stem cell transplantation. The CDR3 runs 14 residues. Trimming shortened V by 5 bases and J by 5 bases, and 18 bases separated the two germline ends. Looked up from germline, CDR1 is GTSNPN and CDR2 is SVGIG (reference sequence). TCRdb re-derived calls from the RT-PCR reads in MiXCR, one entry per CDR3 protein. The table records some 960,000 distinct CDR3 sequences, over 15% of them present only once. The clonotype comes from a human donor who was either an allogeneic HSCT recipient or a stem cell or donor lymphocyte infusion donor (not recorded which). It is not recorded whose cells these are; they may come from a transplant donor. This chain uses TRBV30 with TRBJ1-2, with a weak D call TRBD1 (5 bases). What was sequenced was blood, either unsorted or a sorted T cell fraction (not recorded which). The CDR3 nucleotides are TGTGCCTGGTCGCCCGGGGCCGGTTTGTATGGCTACACCTTC. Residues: CAWSPGAGLYGYTF. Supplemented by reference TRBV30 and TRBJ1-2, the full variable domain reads SQTIHQWPATLVQPVGSPLSLECTVEGTSNPNLYWYRQAAGRGLQLLFYSVGIGQISSEVPQNLSASRPQDRQFILSSKKLLLSDSGFYLCAWSPGAGLYGYTFGSGTRLTVV.